The present T cell receptor beta chain was sequenced within a study of radiotherapy plus CTLA-4 blockade in lung cancer. To note about this clone: The antigen remains unidentified.

Focal radiation plus CTLA-4 blockade with ipilimumab was given to patients with chemo-refractory metastatic non-small-cell lung cancer. Sequenced by immunoSEQ multiplex PCR; TCRdb stores in-frame clones only, minus some. The table lists roughly 32,000 clones, roughly three quarters of them singletons, with under 4.5% in the top ten. V shed 6 bases and J shed 3 bases, with 18 bases lying between them. The length of the CDR3 is 15 residues. CDR1 and CDR2 (germline): SNHLY, FYNNEI. Study-wide results and caveats: The best predictor of response was reported to be early blood T cell clone dynamics, with interferon-beta. Radiotherapy plus ipilimumab was followed by expansion in blood of tumor-derived TCR clones.

This clonotype was sampled from a human donor with non-small cell lung cancer who had stable disease on radiotherapy plus ipilimumab. The rearrangement links TRBV2 to TRBJ2-7, with D perhaps matching TRBD1 (7 bases). Sequenced material: peripheral blood, taken from a patient treated with radiotherapy plus ipilimumab. The CDR3 sequence is CASSPGAGQYYEQYF. As DNA, the CDR3 is TGTGCCAGCAGCCCAGGGGCGGGACAGTACTACGAGCAGTACTTC.